Described below is a single TCR beta chain sequence and its context. Its antigen remains unknown. The data are from a study of shared clonotypes between healthy human individuals. Study background: Donors, aged 18 to 49, were a couple of women and a few men. Per-donor plates numbered three CD4 naive, three CD4 memory, two CD8 naive and one CD8 memory. Study outcomes and limitations: Few donors restricted represented genetic and exposure-history diversity. The naive CD4 repertoires of several donors were compared, and roughly 5% of clonotypes were shared.

Measured with immunoSEQ multiplex PCR; TCRdb has only the in-frame clones, and not every one. Here the sample spans 2,500,000 or so clones, over 85% being singletons. The V gene lost 7 bases and the J gene lost 1 base, with 10 bases spanning the gap. Germline CDR1 MNHEY, CDR2 SVGAGI. The CDR3 loop spans 13 amino acids. The origin of this receptor is a man in his late teens or twenties in good health. Some clones in this sample may be carry-over from other donors' samples. The sequencing sample was made of naive CD4+ T cells from PBMCs. Subset of the sample: CD45RA+ positively selected. The chain couples TRBV6-5 to TRBJ1-1; D is unresolved. CDR3 protein: CASKPGWNTEAFF. CDR3 coding DNA: TGTGCCAGCAAACCCGGGTGGAACACTGAAGCTTTCTTT.